One and the same sample provided the 11 T cell receptor beta chains below, sequenced in a study of CD8 T cells in ankylosing spondylitis. TCRdb redid the calling of the 5' RACE reads with MiXCR, one entry per CDR3 protein. The table includes 220,000 or so distinct CDR3 sequences, under 12% detected once. Sequenced material: blood, either unsorted or a sorted T cell fraction (not recorded which). These receptors were obtained from a male donor with ankylosing spondylitis or in good health (not recorded which).

This clonotype has a count of ten or more. The chain joins TRBV5-8 to TRBJ1-1; the D is unclear. The CDR3 has 13 amino acids. The V end was cut by 0 bases, the J end by 5 bases, with 8 bases between. Germline loops: CDR1 SGHTS, CDR2 YDEGEE. The CDR3 loop reads CASSLAKGTEAFF. Written as DNA, the CDR3 is TGTGCCAGCAGCTTGGCCAAGGGTACTGAAGCTTTCTTT.

The chain joins TRBV5-1 to TRBJ2-5; D perhaps matches TRBD2 (6 bases). Germline V gives CDR1 SGHRS, CDR2 YFSETQ. The germline V and J ends were trimmed by 0 bases and 2 bases, with 11 bases remaining between them. The length of the CDR3 is 15 residues. CDR3 in DNA: TGCGCCAGCAGCTTGGCCCTCGGGAGACAAGAGACCCAGTACTTC. Protein sequence: CASSLALGRQETQYF.

This clonotype was recorded many times. The rearrangement uses TRBV20-1 and TRBJ1-1, with TRBD1 identical over 7 bases. V lost 2 bases, J lost 6 bases, and 12 bases stayed unmatched. The CDR3 totals 15 residues. The germline V gene has CDR1 DFQATT and CDR2 SNEGSKA (reference sequence). The CDR3 region has the DNA TGCAGTGCTAGACCCGAACAGGGGATTCGGTCTGAAGCTTTCTTT. It encodes CSARPEQGIRSEAFF.

This clonotype was detected only a few times. This sequence joins TRBV3-1 and TRBJ2-7; a possible D gene is TRBD2 (7 bases). V lost 2 bases to trimming and J lost 4 bases, with 15 bases between them. This CDR3 is 15 amino acids long. Germline CDR1 is LGHDT and CDR2 is YNNKEL (reference sequence). The CDR3 is CASSQIGGLGYEQYF. The CDR3 DNA reads as TGTGCCAGCAGCCAAATCGGGGGGCTGGGTTACGAGCAGTACTTC.

This chain uses TRBV28 with TRBJ2-3; D uncertain. V lost 6 bases and J 2 bases, leaving 9 bases between the germline ends. Germline-derived CDR1 and CDR2 are MDHEN and SYDVKM. This CDR3 is built from 13 residues. The chain's CDR3 is CASRSSTTDTQYF. In DNA, the CDR3 is TGTGCCAGCAGATCCTCTACCACAGATACGCAGTATTTT.

This clonotype has ten or more counts. The chain joins TRBV20-1 to TRBJ1-2, with a tentative D call TRBD1 (5 bases). V was trimmed by 1 base and J by 2 bases, leaving 5 bases between them. The germline V gene encodes CDR1 DFQATT and CDR2 SNEGSKA (reference sequence). This CDR3 contains 12 residues. This chain's CDR3 is CSARGQNYGYTF. For the CDR3, the DNA is TGCAGTGCTAGAGGACAGAACTATGGCTACACCTTC.

This clonotype has just a few counts. Here the CDR3 DNA reads TGTGCCAGCAGCGACAATAGAGCGGGGGGCGTCGACAATGAGCAGTTCTTC. It codes for CASSDNRAGGVDNEQFF. The rearrangement joins TRBV5-5 to TRBJ2-1; 9 positions match TRBD2. The CDR3 has 17 amino acids. Germline lookup yields CDR1 SGHKS and CDR2 YYEKEE (reference sequence). V lost 4 bases to trimming and J lost 5 bases; unmatched junction nucleotides: 13.

The V and J genes are TRBV28 and TRBJ2-1, with TRBD2 identical over 8 bases. After removal of 6 bases from V and 8 bases from J, the junction contained 12 bases not matched to a gene. Germline V gene data show CDR1 as MDHEN and CDR2 as SYDVKM. This CDR3 has 15 amino acids. The CDR3 sequence: CASSGAGGRVYEQFF. In DNA, the CDR3 is TGTGCCAGCAGCGGGGCGGGGGGTCGAGTATATGAGCAGTTCTTC.

The table lists this clonotype with many counts. The chain combines TRBV18 with TRBJ1-2, with 7 positions matching TRBD1. The trim removed 6 bases at V and 3 bases at J, leaving 7 bases unmatched. The CDR3 is 14 residues long. The germline CDR1 and CDR2 sequences are KGHSH and LQKENI. In nucleotides, the CDR3 is TGTGCCAGCTCGCAGACAGGGCTTGACTATGGCTACACCTTC. Translated, it gives CASSQTGLDYGYTF.

The chain combines TRBV10-3 with TRBJ2-5; 10 nucleotides line up with TRBD2. V shed 2 bases and J 4 bases; nucleotides not matched to a gene: 10. The CDR3 length is 17 residues. Germline-derived CDR1 and CDR2 are ENHRY and SYGVKD. The CDR3 coding sequence is TGTGCCATCAGTGAGGGGCTAGCGGGGGTGATGCGAGAGACCCAGTACTTC. Amino acid sequence: CAISEGLAGVMRETQYF.

This clonotype was seen many times. The chain uses TRBV7-2 and TRBJ2-7, with D perhaps matching TRBD1 (6 bases). Germline CDR1 and CDR2: SGHTA and FQGNSA. V was pared by 5 bases and J by 6 bases, with 14 bases between. The CDR3 is 13 residues long. CDR3 loop: CASSTTGLGEQYF. DNA of the CDR3: TGTGCCAGCAGCACGACAGGTCTGGGCGAGCAGTACTTC.